Presented here are 32 T cell receptor beta chains from one specimen sequenced in a study of identical twins. TCRdb used MiXCR to reprocess the 5' RACE reads, holding one entry per CDR3 protein. The table records more than 600,000 distinct CDR3 sequences, 15% to 20% of them present only once. Another study also made use of these data, one on T cells expressing NK-cell markers.

What was sequenced was PBMCs. The receptors here all came from a woman between 18 and 29 years old in good health.

V is TRBV7-2 and J is TRBJ2-3; 7 nucleotides agree with TRBD2. Germline loops: CDR1 SGHTA, CDR2 FQGNSA. With V trimmed by 5 bases and J by 2 bases, 7 bases remained unmatched. CDR3 size: 15 residues. CDR3 sequence: CASSPRSGVTDTQYF. The DNA of the CDR3 is TGTGCCAGCAGCCCCCGGAGCGGGGTCACAGATACGCAGTATTTT.

This clonotype was seen a handful of times. V is TRBV6-5 and J is TRBJ1-2, with D perhaps matching TRBD1 (5 bases). V shed 1 base and J shed 7 bases, with 13 bases lying between them. The germline V gene encodes CDR1 MNHEY and CDR2 SVGAGI. The CDR3 contains 14 residues. This chain's CDR3 is CASSYWPQRGGYTF. Here the CDR3 DNA reads TGTGCCAGCAGTTACTGGCCCCAAAGGGGTGGCTACACCTTC.

The chain couples TRBV7-9 to TRBJ1-1; D is unresolved. Per the germline V gene, CDR1 is SEHNR and CDR2 is FQNEAQ (reference sequence). CDR3 length: 14 amino acids. The V end was cut by 7 bases, the J end by 0 bases, with 12 bases between. The CDR3 spells CASTSGVLNTEAFF. Written as DNA, the CDR3 is TGTGCCAGCACCTCCGGTGTTTTGAACACTGAAGCTTTCTTT.

There are a few counts of this clonotype. The rearrangement joins TRBV27 to TRBJ1-5; weak D call: TRBD1 (5 bases). The CDR3 has 14 residues. The V gene's germline CDR1 is MNHEY and CDR2 SMNVEV (reference sequence). Trimming took off 6 bases at V and 1 base at J, with 10 bases between the two ends. CDR3 in DNA: TGTGCCAGCAGAATGGGGGTCAGCAATCAGCCCCAGCATTTT. It translates to CASRMGVSNQPQHF.

V gene TRBV5-1 combines with J gene TRBJ2-1; tentative D call: TRBD1 (7 bases). CDR1 and CDR2 from the germline V gene are SGHRS and YFSETQ. The ends were cut back, 2 bases at V and 7 bases at J, with 19 bases in the middle. The length of the CDR3 is 16 residues. The CDR3 spells CASSFGGLDRENEQFF. The CDR3 DNA reads TGCGCCAGCAGCTTCGGGGGCCTCGACAGGGAGAATGAGCAGTTCTTC.

J is TRBJ2-7 and V is TRBV12-3 or TRBV12-4, with D possibly TRBD1 on 6 matching bases. The length of the CDR3 is 14 residues. With 3 bases removed from V and 4 bases from J, the gap between germline ends came to 13 bases. CDR3 in DNA: TGTGCCAGCAGTTTGTGGGGGCCGGTGTACGAGCAGTACTTC. Its translation is CASSLWGPVYEQYF.

The J gene is TRBJ1-1, the V gene TRBV29-1; D is undetermined. V was clipped by 3 bases and J by 1 base, with 6 bases between them. Germline-derived CDR1 and CDR2 are SQVTM and ANQGSEA. The CDR3 is 12 residues long. The CDR3 sequence is CSVDRSNTEAFF. DNA of the CDR3: TGCAGCGTTGACAGGTCGAACACTGAAGCTTTCTTT.

The CDR3 DNA reads as TGCGCCAGCACGTCCGTCACAGATACGCAGTATTTT. This gives the protein CASTSVTDTQYF. The V gene is TRBV23-1, the J gene TRBJ2-3; D is uncertain. TRBV23-1 is noted as an ORF with a role that remains uncertain. The CDR3 is 12 amino acids. Trimming removed 7 bases from V and 2 bases from J, with 7 bases in between.

The gene calls are TRBV20-1 and TRBJ2-4; D remains unclear. The CDR3 has 15 residues. The V and J ends lost 4 bases and 2 bases respectively, with 15 bases between them. In germline, CDR1 is DFQATT, CDR2 SNEGSKA (reference sequence). This CDR3 is CSAKPLLGPKNIQYF. In nucleotides, the CDR3 is TGCAGTGCTAAGCCTCTGTTAGGCCCCAAAAACATTCAGTACTTC.

CDR3 DNA sequence: TGTGCCAACGCCCCGGGACAGGGGGGCGAAGAGCAGTTCTTC. Amino acids: CANAPGQGGEEQFF. The chain has TRBV10-3 and TRBJ2-1; 11 bases map to TRBD1. The CDR3 extends over 14 amino acids. The V gene's germline CDR1 is ENHRY and CDR2 SYGVKD. Unmatched junction bases numbered 12, after V lost 10 bases and J lost 10 bases.

In its sample, this clonotype was seen a few times. This sequence joins TRBV9 and TRBJ1-2; no firm D call. The CDR3 covers 15 residues. Trimming removed 3 bases at V and 7 bases at J, with 19 bases between. Germline V gives CDR1 SGDLS, CDR2 YYNGEE. CDR3 loop: CASSAATESYGGYTF. The CDR3 nucleotides are TGTGCCAGCAGCGCAGCTACTGAGTCCTATGGTGGCTACACCTTC.

The chain links TRBV20-1 to TRBJ1-2, with a tentative D call TRBD1 (5 bases). Deletions cut 6 bases from V and 3 bases from J, with 11 bases between. CDR1 is DFQATT and CDR2 is SNEGSKA in the germline V gene (reference sequence). This CDR3 contains 12 residues. For the CDR3, the DNA is TGCAGTGCCAGGGACCTTGACTATGGCTACACCTTC. Its protein is CSARDLDYGYTF.

This clonotype turned up a few times. V usage is TRBV7-2 and J usage is TRBJ2-3, with D unclear. This CDR3 has 16 residues. Between the trimmed V and J ends, which lost 2 bases and 4 bases, there was a span of 16 bases. Per the germline V gene, CDR1 is SGHTA and CDR2 is FQGNSA. The chain's CDR3 is CASSLRRESVPDTQYF. CDR3 nucleotides: TGTGCCAGCAGCTTAAGAAGAGAATCAGTCCCAGATACGCAGTATTTT. Full variable domain (missing parts from reference TRBV7-2 and TRBJ2-3): GAGVSQSPSNKVTEKGKDVELRCDPISGHTALYWYRQSLGQGLEFLIYFQGNSAPDKSGLPSDRFSAERTGGSVSTLTIQRTQQEDSAVYLCASSLRRESVPDTQYFGPGTRLTVL.

V is TRBV18 and J is TRBJ1-2, with TRBD1 matching 7 bases. The germline CDR1 and CDR2 sequences are KGHSH and LQKENI. The CDR3 contains 15 residues. The V segment lost 6 bases and the J segment 0 bases; nucleotides outside the gene matches: 7. CDR3 sequence reads: CASSATGTANYGYTF. CDR3 DNA sequence: TGTGCCAGCTCCGCTACCGGGACAGCTAACTATGGCTACACCTTC.

The genes are TRBV5-1 and TRBJ2-2; possible D gene TRBD1, 5 bases. CDR3 length: 17 amino acids. Germline CDR1 SGHRS, CDR2 YFSETQ. V was trimmed by 4 bases and J by 1 base, leaving 17 bases between them. CDR3 sequence (DNA): TGCGCCAGCAGCCCCAGGGCCGGGCCTGGGAACACCGGGGAGCTGTTTTTT. This codes for CASSPRAGPGNTGELFF.

This clonotype has just a few counts. The chain employs TRBV18 and TRBJ2-5; D uncertain. In germline, CDR1 is KGHSH, CDR2 LQKENI. The CDR3 loop spans 14 amino acids. V was trimmed by 6 bases and J by 1 base, leaving 12 bases between them. CDR3 sequence reads: CASSPPVGQETQYF. DNA of the CDR3: TGTGCCAGCTCGCCTCCCGTGGGCCAAGAGACCCAGTACTTC. The full variable domain, its missing parts supplied by reference TRBV18 and TRBJ2-5, is NAGVMQNPRHLVRRRGQEARLRCSPMKGHSHVYWYRQLPEEGLKFMVYLQKENIIDESGMPKERFSAEFPKEGPSILRIQQVVRGDSAAYFCASSPPVGQETQYFGPGTRLLVL.

The chain has TRBV24-1 and TRBJ2-3; no reliable D call. Deletions cut 4 bases from V and 4 bases from J, with 8 bases between. From germline, CDR1 is KGHDR and CDR2 SFDVKD. The CDR3 runs 13 residues. CDR3 amino acids: CATSEGSPDTQYF. The CDR3 DNA sequence: TGTGCCACCAGTGAGGGATCTCCAGATACGCAGTATTTT.

This clonotype was observed a few times. The chain has TRBV20-1 and TRBJ2-7; D tentatively fits TRBD1 or TRBD2 (5 bases each). This CDR3 spans 13 amino acids. V was trimmed by 5 bases and J by 4 bases, leaving 15 bases between them. The germline CDR1 and CDR2 sequences are DFQATT and SNEGSKA (reference sequence). CDR3 in DNA: TGCAGTGCTTACAGGACTGATGATTACGAGCAGTACTTC. Its translation: CSAYRTDDYEQYF.

This clonotype was counted between two and nine times. The V gene is TRBV10-3, the J gene TRBJ2-7; 9 bases are shared with TRBD1. Germline trimming cut 3 bases from V and 1 base from J; bases unmatched to any gene: 7. The CDR3 loop spans 16 amino acids. CDR1 is ENHRY, CDR2 SYGVKD, per germline. The CDR3 nucleotides are TGTGCCATCAGTGAAATGCCGGGACAGGGTTCCTACGAGCAGTACTTC. It codes for CAISEMPGQGSYEQYF.

V is TRBV7-6 and J is TRBJ2-7, with TRBD2 identical over 9 bases. Germline V gene sequence: CDR1 SGHVS, CDR2 FNYEAQ. J lost 2 bases, V lost 3 bases, and 2 bases had no gene match. The CDR3 has 14 residues. The CDR3 DNA is TGTGCCAGCAGCTTTTCTAGCGGGGCCTACGAGCAGTACTTC. This codes for CASSFSSGAYEQYF. The whole variable domain, remainder taken from reference TRBV7-6 and TRBJ2-7, is GAGVSQSPRYKVTKRGQDVALRCDPISGHVSLYWYRQALGQGPEFLTYFNYEAQQDKSGLPNDRFSAERPEGSISTLTIQRTEQRDSAMYRCASSFSSGAYEQYFGPGTRLTVT.

This clonotype was detected a few times. The chain combines TRBV20-1 with TRBJ2-4, with a tentative D call TRBD1 (5 bases). The germline CDR1 and CDR2 sequences are DFQATT and SNEGSKA (reference sequence). The CDR3 sequence is 15 residues long. With 5 bases removed from V and 0 bases from J, the gap between germline ends came to 14 bases. CDR3 protein: CSAYRQHLAKNIQYF. CDR3 DNA sequence: TGCAGTGCTTATAGACAGCATCTAGCCAAAAACATTCAGTACTTC.

V gene TRBV25-1 combines with J gene TRBJ1-1, with 7 bases identical to TRBD1. Germline values: CDR1 MGHDK, CDR2 SYGVNS. The J segment lost 5 bases and the V segment lost 6 bases, leaving 9 bases of the junction unmatched. CDR3 length: 14 residues. DNA for the CDR3: TGTGCCAGCAGAGTTACAGGGGAATGGACTGAAGCTTTCTTT. Protein product: CASRVTGEWTEAFF.

This clonotype has more than one count but fewer than ten. The chain uses TRBV30 and TRBJ1-1, with D perhaps TRBD1 (5 bases). The length of the CDR3 is 16 residues. From germline, CDR1 is GTSNPN and CDR2 SVGIG (reference sequence). V was shortened by 1 base and J by 2 bases, with 17 bases between the two germline ends. CDR3 in DNA: TGTGCCTGGAGTGGTGTGCCAGGGAACGGCAACACTGAAGCTTTCTTT. Encoded protein: CAWSGVPGNGNTEAFF. The entire variable domain, with the rest obtained from reference TRBV30 and TRBJ1-1, is as follows: SQTIHQWPATLVQPVGSPLSLECTVEGTSNPNLYWYRQAAGRGLQLLFYSVGIGQISSEVPQNLSASRPQDRQFILSSKKLLLSDSGFYLCAWSGVPGNGNTEAFFGQGTRLTVV.

This clonotype showed up just a few times. The chain carries TRBV9 and TRBJ2-3, with 9 nucleotides matching TRBD2. CDR1 is SGDLS and CDR2 is YYNGEE in the germline V gene. V trimming: 4 bases; J trimming: 1 base; junction bases outside the gene matches: 10. The CDR3 totals 17 residues. CDR3 in DNA: TGTGCCAGCAGCCAGGGGCCTAGCGGGACCCGCACAGATACGCAGTATTTT. Translation gives CASSQGPSGTRTDTQYF.

The V call is TRBV9, the J call TRBJ2-1, with 8 bases lining up with TRBD2. The CDR3 is made up of 17 amino acids. Per the germline V gene, CDR1 is SGDLS and CDR2 is YYNGEE. With 3 bases clipped from V and 1 base from J, the junction kept 9 bases outside the gene matches. The CDR3: CASSASSLAASYNEQFF. The DNA for the CDR3 is TGTGCCAGCAGCGCGAGCTCACTAGCGGCTTCCTACAATGAGCAGTTCTTC.

The chain has TRBV29-1 and TRBJ1-2; no definite D call. The V end was cut by 6 bases, the J end by 4 bases, with 12 bases between. CDR1 is SQVTM and CDR2 is ANQGSEA in the germline V gene. The CDR3 covers 12 residues. CDR3 bases: TGCAGCGTGGCGTACGGAACCTATGGCTACACCTTC. Translation gives CSVAYGTYGYTF. The variable domain in full, with the rest retrieved from reference TRBV29-1 and TRBJ1-2, is SAVISQKPSRDICQRGTSLTIQCQVDSQVTMMFWYRQQPGQSLTLIATANQGSEATYESGFVIDKFPISRPNLTFSTLTVSNMSPEDSSIYLCSVAYGTYGYTFGSGTRLTVV.

This sequence joins TRBV6-5 and TRBJ1-3, with no clear D. Germline V CDR1 and CDR2: MNHEY, SVGAGI. Trimming took 0 bases from V and 2 from J, leaving 8 bases between them. The CDR3 length is 15 residues. Here the CDR3 reads CASSYSKGTGNTIYF. The CDR3 DNA is TGTGCCAGCAGTTACTCGAAAGGGACTGGAAACACCATATATTTT.

This clonotype was seen only a few times. V usage is TRBV5-1 and J usage is TRBJ2-5, with unresolved D. Trimming stripped 5 bases from V and 2 bases from J, with 16 bases between. CDR1 is SGHRS and CDR2 is YFSETQ in the germline V gene. This CDR3 region has 15 residues. The CDR3 sequence: CASSKARTGQETQYF. The CDR3 DNA follows: TGCGCCAGCAGTAAGGCGAGGACCGGGCAAGAGACCCAGTACTTC.

This clonotype was recorded many times. The V call is TRBV7-9, the J call TRBJ2-7; unclear D gene. This CDR3 has 13 residues. CDR1 and CDR2 from the germline V gene are SEHNR and FQNEAQ (reference sequence). With 4 bases removed from V and 7 bases from J, the gap between germline ends came to 14 bases. The CDR3 region is CASSSGPVAEQYF. In DNA, the CDR3 is TGTGCCAGCAGCTCCGGACCGGTGGCAGAGCAGTACTTC.

The sample holds many counts of this clonotype. This chain uses TRBV5-6 with TRBJ1-5; a possible D gene is TRBD1 (5 bases). The CDR3 runs to 13 residues. With 4 bases removed from V and 7 bases from J, the gap between germline ends came to 12 bases. Germline CDR1 is SGHDT and CDR2 is YYEEEE. The CDR3 region is CASSLLGGQPQHF. CDR3 bases: TGTGCCAGCAGCCTACTCGGGGGGCAGCCCCAGCATTTT. The full variable domain, in which reference TRBV5-6 and TRBJ1-5 provide the parts outside the CDR3, is DAGVTQSPTHLIKTRGQQVTLRCSPKSGHDTVSWYQQALGQGPQFIFQYYEEEERQRGNFPDRFSGHQFPNYSSELNVNALLLGDSALYLCASSLLGGQPQHFGDGTRLSIL.

V gene TRBV12-3 or TRBV12-4 combines with J gene TRBJ2-7; D call uncertain. This CDR3 region has 15 residues. The germline V and J ends were trimmed by 4 bases and 0 bases, with 13 bases remaining between them. The CDR3, as DNA: TGTGCCAGCAGTTCTAATCCTCTAATCTCCTACGAGCAGTACTTC. Residues: CASSSNPLISYEQYF.

V gene TRBV10-3 combines with J gene TRBJ2-3, with D perhaps TRBD1 or TRBD2 (5 bases each). The CDR3 loop spans 12 amino acids. The germline gives CDR1 ENHRY, CDR2 SYGVKD. V lost 3 bases and J lost 6, with 7 bases in between. Written as DNA, the CDR3 is TGTGCCATCAGTGATGAGGGGGATACGCAGTATTTT. Protein product: CAISDEGDTQYF.